This record looks at one T cell receptor beta chain sequence and its context. This CDR3 region has 16 residues. The V gene lost 5 bases and the J gene lost 0 bases, with 14 bases spanning the gap. In germline, CDR1 is SGHAT, CDR2 FQNNGV. Every patient was affected by relapse after autologous stem cell transplantation, while exposure to brentuximab vedotin was not uniform. The record originates from a study of PD-1 blockade in classical Hodgkin lymphoma. Method: immunoSEQ multiplex PCR; TCRdb's copy keeps in-frame clones and lacks some. This sample has fewer than 100,000 clones, with around 90% found just once.

The sample in question was peripheral blood mononuclear cells (PBMCs), obtained at baseline. This TCR was sampled from a human donor with classical Hodgkin lymphoma. The V and J genes are TRBV11-2 and TRBJ1-3; the D is unclear. CDR3 in DNA: TGTGCCAGCAGCGCTTCGGTGTACAGCTCTGGAAACACCATATATTTT. Its translation: CASSASVYSSGNTIYF.